One sample yielded the 14 T cell receptor beta chains listed below, sequenced in a study of cytomegalovirus exposure and HLA in healthy donors. Sequencing used immunoSEQ multiplex PCR; TCRdb keeps in-frame clones, though not all of them. The sample includes a few hundred thousand clones, 80% to 90% seen only once; the top ten take around 0.84%. Specimen: PBMCs. Receptors were obtained from a woman aged 18-29 years in good health and CMV-seronegative.

The chain couples TRBV19 to TRBJ2-7; 10 nucleotides match TRBD1. Germline CDR1 reads LNHDA; CDR2 reads SQIVND (reference sequence). Losses at the gene ends were 3 bases for V and 0 bases for J; bases not matched to a gene: 2. The CDR3 loop spans 15 amino acids. DNA for the CDR3: TGTGCCAGTAGTATGGGACAGGGGACCTCCTACGAGCAGTACTTC. Translated: CASSMGQGTSYEQYF.

This chain links TRBV10-3 with TRBJ1-2; D possibly corresponds to TRBD1 (5 bases). Germline CDR1 reads ENHRY; CDR2 reads SYGVKD. This CDR3 has 13 residues. Trimming pared 2 bases from V and 4 bases from J, leaving 8 bases between. CDR3 sequence reads: CAISEDSFYGYTF. The CDR3 coding sequence is TGTGCCATCAGTGAGGACAGCTTCTATGGCTACACCTTC.

V gene TRBV4-3 combines with J gene TRBJ1-3; no definite D call. This CDR3 comprises 15 residues. Trimming shortened V by 1 base and J by 0 bases, and 7 bases separated the two germline ends. The germline V gene has CDR1 LGHNA and CDR2 YSLEER. Here the CDR3 DNA reads TGCGCCAGCAGCCAAGGAGGGAGCTCTGGAAACACCATATATTTT. This encodes CASSQGGSSGNTIYF.

V usage is TRBV4-3 and J usage is TRBJ2-2; D perhaps matches TRBD1 (5 bases). V gave up 0 bases and J gave up 3 bases, with 11 bases separating them. This CDR3 region has 16 residues. Germline V lookup: CDR1 LGHNA, CDR2 YSLEER. The CDR3 loop is CASSQDQGLYTGELFF. The CDR3 DNA sequence: TGCGCCAGCAGCCAAGACCAGGGCCTGTACACCGGGGAGCTGTTTTTT.

The V call is TRBV5-1, the J call TRBJ2-3, with 8 bases identical to TRBD1. J lost 6 bases, V lost 3 bases, and 6 bases had no gene match. The CDR3 contains 14 residues. Germline values: CDR1 SGHRS, CDR2 YFSETQ. Written as DNA, the CDR3 is TGCGCCAGCAGCTCCGCCCGACAGGGGGATACGCAGTATTTT. Its protein product is CASSSARQGDTQYF.

V and J are TRBV28 and TRBJ2-1, with D perhaps TRBD2 (6 bases). The CDR3 extends over 16 amino acids. Germline loops: CDR1 MDHEN, CDR2 SYDVKM. V lost 1 base and J lost 6, with 16 bases in between. The CDR3 DNA sequence: TGTGCCAGCAGTTTATCGAATCTGGGACTCTTCAATGAGCAGTTCTTC. Amino acid sequence: CASSLSNLGLFNEQFF.

V usage is TRBV27 and J usage is TRBJ2-7; tentatively, D is TRBD1 (6 bases). The germline V gene encodes CDR1 MNHEY and CDR2 SMNVEV (reference sequence). Deletions cut 5 bases from V and 2 bases from J, with 22 bases between. The CDR3 spans 17 residues. The CDR3, as DNA: TGTGCCAGCAGTAGAATCTACACCGGGACAAATACCTACGAGCAGTACTTC. Its translation is CASSRIYTGTNTYEQYF.

In its sample, this clone was seen once. The CDR3 DNA reads as TGTGCCAGCAGTTTCTTACCTACAGGGGTAGATGGCTACACCTTC. This translates into CASSFLPTGVDGYTF. The chain recombines TRBV28 with TRBJ1-2, with 7 bases lining up with TRBD1. Germline loops: CDR1 MDHEN, CDR2 SYDVKM. Trimming at V came to 3 bases and at J to 6 bases, leaving 10 bases not matched to a gene. CDR3 size: 15 residues.

The chain has TRBV29-1 and TRBJ1-1; no clear D gene. The CDR3 sequence is 12 residues long. With 5 bases removed from V and 11 bases from J, the gap between germline ends came to 18 bases. In germline, CDR1 is SQVTM, CDR2 ANQGSEA. CDR3 sequence reads: CSVHKASGLAFF. The CDR3 DNA reads TGCAGCGTTCACAAGGCAAGCGGTTTGGCTTTCTTT.

The chain joins TRBV6-1 to TRBJ1-2; 10 nucleotides agree with TRBD1. CDR1 MNHNS and CDR2 SASEGT come from the germline V gene. J was trimmed by 1 base and V by 1 base; bases with no gene match: 0. The CDR3 has 15 residues. In nucleotides, the CDR3 is TGTGCCAGCAGTGAAGGGACAGGGGGTAACTATGGCTACACCTTC. This gives the protein CASSEGTGGNYGYTF.

The chain combines TRBV9 with TRBJ2-2; D gene unclear. The CDR3 extends over 15 amino acids. Trimming took 0 bases from V and 0 from J, leaving 6 bases between them. Germline V gene lookup returns CDR1 SGDLS and CDR2 YYNGEE. The CDR3 nucleotides are TGTGCCAGCAGCGTAGCTACCCCGAACACCGGGGAGCTGTTTTTT. Protein: CASSVATPNTGELFF.

The gene calls are TRBV5-6 and TRBJ1-2; no firm D call. Per germline, CDR1 SGHDT and CDR2 YYEEEE. V shed 2 bases and J shed 3 bases, with 14 bases lying between them. This CDR3 contains 15 residues. The CDR3: CASSLERAGYYGYTF. The CDR3 nucleotides are TGTGCCAGCAGCTTAGAGAGGGCGGGTTACTATGGCTACACCTTC.

The rearrangement joins TRBV4-3 to TRBJ1-1; D is uncertain. CDR1 is LGHNA and CDR2 is YSLEER in the germline V gene. V was clipped by 0 bases and J by 0 bases, with 8 bases between them. This CDR3 has 15 amino acids. CDR3 sequence reads: CASSQEGFLNTEAFF. The CDR3 nucleotides read TGCGCCAGCAGCCAAGAGGGCTTCCTGAACACTGAAGCTTTCTTT.

V usage is TRBV9 and J usage is TRBJ2-1; TRBD2 agrees at 10 bases. This CDR3 comprises 17 residues. The V segment lost 2 bases and the J segment 4 bases; nucleotides outside the gene matches: 9. The germline CDR1 and CDR2 sequences are SGDLS and YYNGEE. The CDR3 here is CASSVGPSGSWYNEQFF. The DNA for the CDR3 is TGTGCCAGCAGCGTCGGGCCTAGCGGGAGTTGGTACAATGAGCAGTTCTTC. Drawing the rest from reference TRBV9 and TRBJ2-1, the complete variable domain is DSGVTQTPKHLITATGQRVTLRCSPRSGDLSVYWYQQSLDQGLQFLIQYYNGEERAKGNILERFSAQQFPDLHSELNLSSLELGDSALYFCASSVGPSGSWYNEQFFGPGTRLTVL.